The text below deals with one T cell receptor beta chain. Its antigen is unknown. Donors came from a validation cohort of fewer than 150 subjects, distinct from the first 666-subject cohort. The sample comes from a study of cytomegalovirus exposure and HLA in healthy donors. Background on the study: In a later analysis, the 120 or so validation repertoires were reported to have used the same platform as the approximately 620 first-cohort repertoires. The study's findings and limits: The classifier reportedly diagnosed cytomegalovirus status with high specificity and sensitivity. The authors enumerated 180 or so TCR beta chains as linked to cytomegalovirus.

CDR1 and CDR2 (germline): GTSNPN, SVGIG (reference sequence). Trimming removed 0 bases at V and 14 bases at J, with 14 bases between. The CDR3 has 12 amino acids. Clones were sequenced by immunoSEQ multiplex PCR, and TCRdb holds only the in-frame ones, with some missing. The sample holds about 140,000 clones, around 88% seen once. The source of this sequence is a young woman in good health and CMV-seropositive. Material: PBMCs. The rearrangement links TRBV30 to TRBJ2-1, with no clear D. CDR3 nucleotides: TGTGCCTGGAGTGTACGTTTCTTACACAAGTTCTTC. It is translated as CAWSVRFLHKFF.